The 23 T cell receptor beta chains below come from one sample, sequenced in a study of control samples from healthy donors and cancer patients (dated by TCRdb to 2020 to 2022). Preparation of the library involved the immunoSEQ multiplex PCR assay. Not all clones reach the TCRdb copy of this immuneACCESS table, which keeps in-frame sequences only. Checked studies attribute under half of the gap to unresolved V genes and leave the rest unexplained. For this sample the table gives around 95,000 clones, of which more than 85% were detected only once. 18% of the sample rests with the top ten. Sequencing was done on a sample of blood. These receptors originate from a woman in her fifties or sixties in good health.

V gene TRBV10-2 combines with J gene TRBJ1-4; 9 bases line up with TRBD1. CDR3 size: 18 residues. Unmatched junction bases numbered 9, after V lost 2 bases and J lost 2 bases. Per germline, CDR1 WSHSY and CDR2 SAAADI. The CDR3 DNA reads as TGCGCCAGCAGTGAGCCTACGATAACAGGGGGCACTAATGAAAAACTGTTTTTT. Translation gives CASSEPTITGGTNEKLFF.

The V and J genes are TRBV5-1 and TRBJ2-5, with 8 bases that match TRBD2. J was trimmed by 5 bases and V by 5 bases; bases with no gene match: 11. The CDR3 is 15 amino acids. The germline V gene has CDR1 SGHRS and CDR2 YFSETQ. DNA for the CDR3: TGCGCCAGCAGGCCTAGCGGGTCTACCAGGGAGACCCAGTACTTC. Protein product: CASRPSGSTRETQYF.

V gene TRBV5-1 combines with J gene TRBJ2-1; D gene ambiguous. The CDR3 is made up of 15 amino acids. Per the germline V gene, CDR1 is SGHRS and CDR2 is YFSETQ. With 5 bases removed from V and 0 bases from J, the gap between germline ends came to 12 bases. The CDR3 nucleotides read TGCGCCAGCAGAATCGATGGGGTCTCCTACAATGAGCAGTTCTTC. Its translation: CASRIDGVSYNEQFF.

This chain connects TRBV12-3 or TRBV12-4 to TRBJ2-1, with D possibly matching TRBD1 (5 bases). With 6 bases removed from V and 6 bases from J, the gap between germline ends came to 6 bases. The CDR3 spans 11 residues. The CDR3 sequence is CASRQGNEQFF. CDR3 nucleotides: TGTGCCAGCAGGCAGGGCAATGAGCAGTTCTTC.

The chain carries TRBV7-6 and TRBJ2-5; 7 nucleotides line up with TRBD1. This CDR3 contains 15 residues. After removal of 3 bases from V and 5 bases from J, the junction contained 9 bases not matched to a gene. Per the germline V gene, CDR1 is SGHVS and CDR2 is FNYEAQ. This CDR3 reads CASSFNYRGEETQYF. CDR3 nucleotide sequence: TGTGCCAGCAGCTTCAATTACAGGGGCGAGGAGACCCAGTACTTC.

This clone has only a few counts. The chain carries TRBV2 and TRBJ2-7, with D maybe TRBD2 (6 bases). Between the trimmed V and J ends, which lost 9 bases and 6 bases, there was a span of 21 bases. CDR3 length equals 14 residues. Per germline, CDR1 SNHLY and CDR2 FYNNEI. In DNA, the CDR3 is TGTGCCAGTGGTGAAGCGGGTGCAATGGCCGAGCAGTACTTC. Translated, it gives CASGEAGAMAEQYF.

This clone was detected once. This chain joins TRBV4-3 and TRBJ2-2; D is perhaps TRBD1 or TRBD2 (5 bases each). V shed 0 bases and J shed 6 bases, with 11 bases lying between them. This CDR3 has 15 residues. Looked up from germline, CDR1 is LGHNA and CDR2 is YSLEER. CDR3 residues: CASSQERWDAGELFF. CDR3 nucleotides: TGCGCCAGCAGCCAAGAAAGATGGGACGCCGGGGAGCTGTTTTTT.

The V and J genes are TRBV20-1 and TRBJ1-2; D not certain. CDR1 is DFQATT, CDR2 SNEGSKA, per germline (reference sequence). Between the trimmed V and J ends, which lost 3 bases and 4 bases, there was a span of 15 bases. The CDR3 loop spans 14 amino acids. This CDR3 reads CSASRFTDSYGYTF. CDR3 nucleotides: TGCAGTGCTAGTAGGTTTACTGACTCCTATGGCTACACCTTC.

The chain is built from TRBV5-6 and TRBJ1-6, with D perhaps TRBD1 (6 bases). Trimming took off 4 bases at V and 9 bases at J, with 11 bases between the two ends. This CDR3 region has 13 residues. The germline V gene has CDR1 SGHDT and CDR2 YYEEEE. The chain's CDR3 is CASSPSGVSPLHF. In nucleotides, the CDR3 is TGTGCCAGCAGCCCCTCAGGGGTTTCACCCCTCCACTTT. The whole variable domain, remainder taken from reference TRBV5-6 and TRBJ1-6, is DAGVTQSPTHLIKTRGQQVTLRCSPKSGHDTVSWYQQALGQGPQFIFQYYEEEERQRGNFPDRFSGHQFPNYSSELNVNALLLGDSALYLCASSPSGVSPLHFGNGTRLTVT.

This clone was seen a few times. The chain uses TRBV9 and TRBJ1-2; D not resolved. This CDR3 has 10 residues. Germline loops: CDR1 SGDLS, CDR2 YYNGEE. Trimming left V 5 bases short and J 8 bases short, with 7 bases between. CDR3 sequence (DNA): TGTGCCAGCAGAGGGAACGGCTACACCTTC. Its translation is CASRGNGYTF.

The rearrangement links TRBV9 to TRBJ2-2, with D perhaps TRBD1 (6 bases). V lost 4 bases and J lost 4, with 14 bases in between. CDR1 is SGDLS, CDR2 YYNGEE, per germline. The CDR3 contains 15 residues. CDR3 loop: CASSRMDSFTGELFF. The DNA for the CDR3 is TGTGCCAGCAGCCGCATGGACAGTTTCACCGGGGAGCTGTTTTTT.

This clone was seen only once. The CDR3 region is CASSKGLAGGSGNEQFF. DNA for the CDR3: TGTGCCAGCAGCAAAGGACTAGCGGGAGGGAGCGGCAATGAGCAGTTCTTC. The chain is built from TRBV21-1 and TRBJ2-1; the DNA was not used to check the table's D call, TRBD2. TRBV21-1 is a pseudogene locus. The CDR3 covers 17 residues.

V usage is TRBV2 and J usage is TRBJ2-2; D possibly corresponds to TRBD2 (5 bases). CDR1 is SNHLY and CDR2 is FYNNEI in the germline V gene. The CDR3 runs 15 residues. Trimming cost V 1 base and J 4 bases, with 10 bases left between them. The CDR3 protein is CASSEEWTLTGELFF. CDR3 DNA sequence: TGTGCCAGCAGTGAAGAGTGGACTCTCACCGGGGAGCTGTTTTTT.

This clone was detected a few times. V and J are TRBV7-7 and TRBJ2-1; no definite D call. Trimming took 5 bases from V and 0 from J, leaving 14 bases between them. Looked up from germline, CDR1 is SSHAT and CDR2 is FNYEAQ (reference sequence). This CDR3 is built from 16 residues. CDR3 region: CASSPRVGSSYNEQFF. The CDR3 nucleotides read TGTGCCAGCAGCCCCCGTGTGGGAAGCTCCTACAATGAGCAGTTCTTC.

This chain joins TRBV18 and TRBJ2-7; 16 bases align to TRBD2. This CDR3 is 18 amino acids long. After removal of 1 base from V and 5 bases from J, the junction contained 8 bases not matched to a gene. CDR1 is KGHSH, CDR2 LQKENI, per germline. The CDR3 is CASSPLPGTSGGADEQYF. In nucleotides, the CDR3 is TGTGCCAGCTCACCACTACCCGGGACTAGCGGGGGGGCCGACGAGCAGTACTTC. Drawing the rest from reference TRBV18 and TRBJ2-7, the complete variable domain is NAGVMQNPRHLVRRRGQEARLRCSPMKGHSHVYWYRQLPEEGLKFMVYLQKENIIDESGMPKERFSAEFPKEGPSILRIQQVVRGDSAAYFCASSPLPGTSGGADEQYFGPGTRLTVT.

The genes are TRBV9 and TRBJ1-2, with 7 bases aligning to TRBD1. J was trimmed by 6 bases and V by 0 bases; bases with no gene match: 17. The CDR3 covers 18 residues. Germline V gives CDR1 SGDLS, CDR2 YYNGEE. The CDR3 coding sequence is TGTGCCAGCAGCGTAGGGAGGGGAACGACAGGGAATGCTCATGGCTACACCTTC. Its translation is CASSVGRGTTGNAHGYTF.

The rearrangement links TRBV12-1 to TRBJ2-7; TRBD2, the D gene given by the table, was not confirmed from the DNA. TRBV12-1 is listed as a pseudogene. The CDR3 covers 15 residues. In DNA, the CDR3 is TGTGCCAGCAGCTTACACGGGGGAGGTCTCTACGAGCAGTACTTC. Its protein is CASSLHGGGLYEQYF.

The rearrangement uses TRBV4-1 and TRBJ1-2, with 11 bases lining up with TRBD1. This CDR3 spans 14 amino acids. V gave up 2 bases and J gave up 7 bases; unmatched junction bases: 3. In germline, CDR1 is MGHRA, CDR2 YSYEKL. The CDR3 here is CASSQPGQGGGYTF. CDR3 nucleotides: TGCGCCAGCAGCCAACCGGGACAGGGGGGTGGCTACACCTTC.

The J gene is TRBJ2-5, the V gene TRBV30, with a tentative D call TRBD1 (6 bases). CDR3 length: 14 amino acids. V was cut by 3 bases and J by 3 bases, with 14 bases left in between. Germline V gene lookup returns CDR1 GTSNPN and CDR2 SVGIG (reference sequence). The CDR3 DNA is TGTGCCTGGAGCGACCGGACAGAAGAAGAGACCCAGTACTTC. Translating it yields CAWSDRTEEETQYF.

V gene TRBV7-8 combines with J gene TRBJ2-7; 7 nucleotides line up with TRBD1. The CDR3 spans 14 residues. V was pared by 6 bases and J by 4 bases, with 9 bases of the junction left unmatched. CDR1 SGHVS and CDR2 FQNEAQ come from the germline V gene. CDR3 sequence reads: CASSRRQGPYEQYV. The CDR3 DNA is TGTGCCAGCAGTCGCCGACAGGGTCCTTACGAGCAGTACGTC.

V gene TRBV20-1 combines with J gene TRBJ2-7; tentatively, D is TRBD2 (5 bases). The V end was cut by 3 bases, the J end by 3 bases, with 12 bases between. This CDR3 has 13 residues. Per the germline V gene, CDR1 is DFQATT and CDR2 is SNEGSKA (reference sequence). The CDR3 DNA follows: TGCAGTGCTAGTTCCCACACTAGCTACGAGCAGTACGTC. Translating it yields CSASSHTSYEQYV.

This CDR3 reads CASSTGTGTFLLGTGELFF. CDR3 nucleotides: TGTGCCAGCTCAACCGGGACAGGGACATTCCTTTTGGGCACCGGGGAGCTGTTTTTT. The chain is built from TRBV18 and TRBJ2-2; 9 bases agree with TRBD1. The CDR3 extends over 19 amino acids. The germline gives CDR1 KGHSH, CDR2 LQKENI. J gave up 4 bases and V 5 bases, and 17 bases lay outside the gene matches.

J is TRBJ2-2 and V is TRBV5-1; D uncertain. Germline assignment: CDR1 SGHRS and CDR2 YFSETQ. The CDR3 length is 14 residues. With 4 bases removed from V and 1 base from J, the gap between germline ends came to 8 bases. Here the CDR3 DNA reads TGCGCCAGCAGCCGGACCCTGAACACCGGGGAGCTGTTTTTT. Protein: CASSRTLNTGELFF. Complete variable domain (other parts from reference TRBV5-1 and TRBJ2-2): KAGVTQTPRYLIKTRGQQVTLSCSPISGHRSVSWYQQTPGQGLQFLFEYFSETQRNKGNFPGRFSGRQFSNSRSEMNVSTLELGDSALYLCASSRTLNTGELFFGEGSRLTVL.